A selection of T cell receptor beta chains follows, all from one sample in a study of blood T cell repertoires in COVID-19. Sequencing used immunoSEQ multiplex PCR; TCRdb keeps in-frame clones, though not all of them. The data show 35,000 or so clones, 70% to 90% seen once. Source material: peripheral blood. The source is a human donor in a cohort sampled during active or convalescent COVID-19. The donor label of this sample is uncertain. Each CDR3 is given with its conserved first and last residue.

CDR3aa: CASSLTGGTDTQYF; v_gene: TRBV7-9; j_gene: TRBJ2-3
CDR3aa: CASTWGSRPADTQYF; v_gene: TRBV25-1; j_gene: TRBJ2-3
CDR3aa: CASRAGTSSYEQYF; v_gene: TRBV5-1; j_gene: TRBJ2-7
CDR3aa: CASSGQGAYEQYF; v_gene: TRBV9; j_gene: TRBJ2-7
CDR3aa: CANGRDYNEQFF; v_gene: TRBV7-9; j_gene: TRBJ2-1
CDR3aa: CASSSRDRGYNSPLHF; v_gene: TRBV5-6; j_gene: TRBJ1-6
CDR3aa: CASGIRQQETQYF; v_gene: TRBV28; j_gene: TRBJ2-5
CDR3aa: CASSPGLASSGTGELFF; v_gene: TRBV7-3; j_gene: TRBJ2-2
CDR3aa: CAWSKRPNGYTF; v_gene: TRBV30; j_gene: TRBJ1-2
CDR3aa: CASARESDTGELFF; v_gene: TRBV3-1/TRBV3-2; j_gene: TRBJ2-2
CDR3aa: CASSLGGTGELFF; v_gene: TRBV12-3/TRBV12-4; j_gene: TRBJ2-2
CDR3aa: CASSLNMAGVSYEQYF; v_gene: TRBV11-2; j_gene: TRBJ2-7
CDR3aa: CASSPTGILSYEQYF; v_gene: TRBV6-2/TRBV6-3; j_gene: TRBJ2-7
CDR3aa: CASSIQGSHSYEQYF; v_gene: TRBV13; j_gene: TRBJ2-7
CDR3aa: CASSSSAGPLREQYF; v_gene: TRBV7-3; j_gene: TRBJ2-7
CDR3aa: CASSAGTGGEQYF; v_gene: TRBV7-6; j_gene: TRBJ2-7
CDR3aa: CASSLGTGGNTGELFF; v_gene: TRBV18; j_gene: TRBJ2-2
CDR3aa: CASAPGQGAANQPQHF; v_gene: TRBV9; j_gene: TRBJ1-5
CDR3aa: CASSEDRGMGTEAFF; v_gene: TRBV9; j_gene: TRBJ1-1
CDR3aa: CASSPAAGVGETQYF; v_gene: TRBV5-6; j_gene: TRBJ2-5
CDR3aa: CASSPREANTGELFF; v_gene: TRBV9; j_gene: TRBJ2-2
CDR3aa: CASSKTPEAFF; v_gene: TRBV14; j_gene: TRBJ1-1
CDR3aa: CASSYSGGGNVGELFF; v_gene: TRBV6-6; j_gene: TRBJ2-2
CDR3aa: CASSQGLAGYTGELFF; v_gene: TRBV3-1/TRBV3-2; j_gene: TRBJ2-2
CDR3aa: CASRTGEFGKLFF; v_gene: TRBV19; j_gene: TRBJ1-4
CDR3aa: CASSLVAVGSYEQYF; v_gene: TRBV11-3; j_gene: TRBJ2-7
CDR3aa: CASSLVAGVDTQYF; v_gene: TRBV5-1; j_gene: TRBJ2-3
CDR3aa: CASRLGASANEKLFF; v_gene: TRBV27; j_gene: TRBJ1-4
CDR3aa: CASSSSRGGELFF; v_gene: TRBV5-4; j_gene: TRBJ2-2
CDR3aa: CASSPDRDYGYTF; v_gene: TRBV18; j_gene: TRBJ1-2
CDR3aa: CASSLGGLVADEQFF; v_gene: TRBV7-2; j_gene: TRBJ2-1
CDR3aa: CAGGDRLADTQYF; v_gene: TRBV30; j_gene: TRBJ2-3
CDR3aa: CASTPLAPSTDTQYF; v_gene: TRBV9; j_gene: TRBJ2-3
CDR3aa: CASSLVPGGAHEQYF; v_gene: TRBV7-2; j_gene: TRBJ2-7
CDR3aa: CASSSGPLHF; v_gene: TRBV27; j_gene: TRBJ1-6
CDR3aa: CASSLTLRGNGELFF; v_gene: TRBV7-3; j_gene: TRBJ2-2
CDR3aa: CASSLTSGPSYNEQFF; v_gene: TRBV5-1; j_gene: TRBJ2-1
CDR3aa: CASSLGGGPGNTQYF; v_gene: TRBV13; j_gene: TRBJ2-3
CDR3aa: CASSLQGNTEAFF; v_gene: TRBV7-2; j_gene: TRBJ1-1
CDR3aa: CASSGEGPQHF; v_gene: TRBV7-2; j_gene: TRBJ1-5
CDR3aa: CASDGESSGKDEQFF; v_gene: TRBV6-5; j_gene: TRBJ2-1
CDR3aa: CSVVGGQGVAYEQYF; v_gene: TRBV29-1; j_gene: TRBJ2-7
CDR3aa: CASSEFAGGLLETQYF; v_gene: TRBV25-1; j_gene: TRBJ2-5
CDR3aa: CASSEGRGAYEQYF; v_gene: TRBV6-1; j_gene: TRBJ2-7
CDR3aa: CASSIGASSGANVLTF; v_gene: TRBV19; j_gene: TRBJ2-6
CDR3aa: CASKRRDTGELFF; v_gene: TRBV19; j_gene: TRBJ2-2
CDR3aa: CASSIQEGAGYGYTF; v_gene: TRBV19; j_gene: TRBJ1-2
CDR3aa: CASIIRGAFYEQYF; v_gene: TRBV13; j_gene: TRBJ2-7
CDR3aa: CASRSGGGPHEQYF; v_gene: TRBV19; j_gene: TRBJ2-7
CDR3aa: CASSASRGMRNQPQHF; v_gene: TRBV6-2/TRBV6-3; j_gene: TRBJ1-5
CDR3aa: CASSRTTGERTDTQYF; v_gene: TRBV16; j_gene: TRBJ2-3